Listed below are T cell receptor beta chains from one sample, sequenced in a study of blood T cell repertoires in COVID-19. Clones were read by immunoSEQ multiplex PCR, and TCRdb kept only the in-frame ones, dropping some. The table lists some 120,000 clones, over 75% of them singletons. The sample consisted of peripheral blood. The receptors shown here come from a woman in her sixties or seventies with acute or convalescent COVID-19. CDR3s include the opening cysteine and the closing phenylalanine or tryptophan. A D gene is named only where the DNA matches it firmly.

TRBD1 TRBJ2-3 TRBV5-6 CASSFGPDRADTQYF TGTGCCAGCAGCTTCGGACCAGACAGGGCAGATACGCAGTATTTT
TRBD2 TRBJ2-3 TRBV24-1 CATSDPNRGTSGFTDTQYF TGTGCCACCAGTGATCCAAACCGAGGGACTAGCGGCTTCACAGATACGCAGTATTTT
- TRBJ1-6 TRBV12-5 CASGLEVGSPLHF TGTGCTAGTGGTTTAGAGGTCGGTTCACCCCTCCACTTT
- TRBJ1-1 TRBV6-5 CASRKEGMNTEAFF TGTGCCAGCAGGAAGGAGGGGATGAACACTGAAGCTTTCTTT
- TRBJ2-5 TRBV6-5 CASWAAGETQYF TGTGCCAGCTGGGCGGCGGGAGAGACCCAGTACTTC
- TRBJ2-7 TRBV3-1/TRBV3-2 CASSAFVGGYEQYF TGTGCCAGCAGCGCCTTCGTGGGGGGTTACGAGCAGTACTTC
TRBD2 TRBJ2-3 TRBV4-2 CASSHGPGSGLGADTQYF TGTGCCAGCAGCCACGGACCCGGGTCGGGACTAGGGGCAGATACGCAGTATTTT
- TRBJ1-1 TRBV29-1 CSVESGRGGTEAFF TGCAGCGTTGAATCGGGGAGAGGTGGCACTGAAGCTTTCTTT
- TRBJ2-5 TRBV7-2 CASSFKGGETQYF TGTGCCAGCAGCTTTAAAGGAGGAGAGACCCAGTACTTC
- TRBJ1-5 TRBV28 CASTPLPTQGGNQPQHF TGTGCCAGCACCCCTCTCCCCACACAGGGCGGCAATCAGCCCCAGCATTTT
TRBD1 TRBJ1-6 TRBV10-2 CASSESSGTGAAPLHF TGCGCCAGCAGTGAGTCTTCCGGGACAGGGGCTGCTCCCCTCCACTTT
- TRBJ2-1 TRBV12-5 CASGLQAGRNEQFF TGTGCTAGTGGTTTGCAGGCGGGGCGGAATGAGCAGTTCTTC
TRBD2 TRBJ2-1 TRBV11-2 CASSLGGTSGRWDEQFF TGTGCCAGCAGCTTAGGCGGGACTAGCGGGAGGTGGGATGAGCAGTTCTTC
TRBD1 TRBJ2-7 TRBV6-5 CASSYPKDRRSYEQYF TGTGCCAGCAGTTACCCGAAGGACAGGCGATCCTACGAGCAGTACTTC
- TRBJ1-3 TRBV30 CAWSLAGNTIYF TGTGCCTGGTCTTTGGCAGGAAACACCATATATTTT
- TRBJ2-3 TRBV7-9 CASSSTRRASEDTQYF TGTGCCAGCAGCTCCACCCGTCGGGCTAGCGAGGATACGCAGTATTTT
TRBD1 TRBJ2-7 TRBV28 CASSSPGQGSDEQYF TGTGCCAGCAGCTCACCGGGACAGGGGAGCGACGAGCAGTACTTC
TRBD2 TRBJ2-1 TRBV24-1 CATSDSSGSSYNEQFF TGTGCCACCAGTGATAGCAGCGGGAGCTCCTACAATGAGCAGTTCTTC
TRBD1 TRBJ1-2 TRBV5-1 CASSPGQGQGYTF TGCGCCAGCAGCCCGGGACAGGGCCAGGGCTACACCTTC
- TRBJ1-1 TRBV7-9 CASSPPGLRNTEAFF TGTGCCAGCAGCCCGCCCGGGTTACGAAACACTGAAGCTTTCTTT
TRBD2 TRBJ2-1 TRBV5-1 CASRSVAGLDNEQFF TGCGCCAGCAGATCGGTAGCGGGTCTGGACAATGAGCAGTTCTTC
TRBD1 TRBJ1-1 TRBV7-9 CASSLWGQGMVDTEAFF TGTGCCAGCAGCTTATGGGGACAGGGAATGGTGGACACTGAAGCTTTCTTT
- TRBJ2-3 TRBV24-1 CATSEGPGLTDTQYF TGTGCCACCAGTGAAGGGCCAGGGTTAACAGATACGCAGTATTTT